This T cell receptor beta chain was profiled in a study of blood T cell repertoires in COVID-19 (dated by TCRdb to 2019 to 2021). Describing the broader study: The collaborator samples originated in the United States, Italy and Spain and spanned the acute and convalescent phases of COVID-19. The material from the prospective study consisted of cDNA or gDNA derived from T cells, B-cell-depleted T cells, or PBMCs. The dataset comprised deeply sampled blood TCRbeta repertoires from subjects exposed to, actively infected with, or recovered from COVID-19. The repertoires were released in a freely available public database intended as a resource for research on the immune response to SARS-CoV-2. The samples were drawn from the first 160 participants of the ongoing ImmuneRACE study and from 1,200 or so subjects provided by 6 global collaborators. A de-identified subject ID, COVID-19 status, age in years and sex were almost always included in the sample metadata. HLA class I and class II types, where available, came from metadata supplied by the sample provider rather than from assay-based typing.

In regard to this clone: Its specific antigen is unknown. Base qualities are missing; no much larger clone stands one base away.

Results the study describes overall, beyond this receptor: How much clinical and demographic metadata was included differed by source and by participant, and the metadata was provided uncurated.

Clipping removes 6 bases from V and 5 bases from J, with 5 as the unmatched junction base count. The CDR3 contains 14 residues, cysteine and phenylalanine counted. Only the CDR3 DNA stays, 42 bases, in frame from base 1. Sequences LNHDA (CDR1) and SQIVND (CDR2) are obtained from the germline V gene (reference sequence). Enrolling through a virtual design, the prospective study's participants ranged in age from roughly 18 to 90 years and lived across about two dozen United States geographic areas. To assign participants to cohorts, the prospective study relied on clinical history that participants themselves reported in a screening survey and a study questionnaire. In the prospective study, whole blood, serum and a nasopharyngeal or oropharyngeal swab were collected from each participant by mobile phlebotomists. Prospective study participants could optionally give additional blood draws and questionnaires over an approximately two-month period. Before DNA extraction, blood samples from the prospective study were shipped at room temperature or frozen.

TCRbeta CDR3 regions were amplified from genomic DNA using the immunoSEQ Assay, a bias-controlled multiplex PCR. In the source study's methods: The number of nucleated cells in each sample was estimated from the amplification of reference gene primers within the assay. Sequence reads were collapsed and filtered to measure the absolute abundance of every unique TCRbeta CDR3 rearrangement. For each sample, productive Simpson clonality was calculated as the square root of Simpson's diversity index across productive rearrangements. TCRdb carries this immuneACCESS record with in-frame sequences only. Its versions omit some clonotypes, under half of them owing to an unresolved V gene in the studies checked, with the rest unexplained. D and trimming were read from the DNA, whereas the V and J calls and clone size are those reported in that table. The sample profile shows about 200,000 clones; more than 65% of them were found once. The ten largest account for about a sixth of the sample.

The sequencing sample was made of PBMCs or T cells enriched from blood (not recorded which). This TCR derives from a woman aged 50 to 60 with acute COVID-19. The chain uses TRBV19 and TRBJ2-3; TRBD1 lines up with 10 middle nucleotides. The DNA sequence is TGTGCCAGTAGGAGGACAGGGGGAGGAGATACGCAGTATTTT. This translates into CASRRTGGGDTQYF. Joined to the reference TRBV19 and TRBJ2-3 proteins, this CDR3 gives the full variable domain: DGGITQSPKYLFRKEGQNVTLSCEQNLNHDAMYWYRQDPGQGLRLIYYSQIVNDFQKGDIAEGYSVSREKKESFPLTVTSAQKNPTAFYLCASRRTGGGDTQYFGPGTRLTVL.